This T cell receptor beta chain was obtained from a study of T cell repertoires in cytomegalovirus infection (dated by TCRdb to about 2019). About the investigation overall: Donor HLA type was relevant to the analysis, as public TCR beta signatures indicated carriage of CMV infection together with the matching HLA type. What the research found in general, with its limitations: In both this cohort and an independent cohort of 352 donors, the cumulative frequency of public TCR beta family members distinguished carriers of CMV infection plus the relevant HLA type. The ex vivo response was dominated by HLA-C-restricted CMV-specific TCR beta clonotypes, which also provided the single most frequent clonotype in two of eight donors.

A remark on this clonotype: Its cognate antigen has yet to be identified. No base quality information exists; no much larger clone differs at one position.

The sample was run on an Illumina HiSeq 1500. Starting from the raw public reads, TCRdb applied fastp trimming at Q25, assembled clones with MiXCR and retained in-frame beta chains. Entries that share a CDR3 protein sequence are merged under the most common genes and DNA. The sample table contains roughly 600,000 distinct CDR3 sequences; only one count was recorded for approximately 24% of them. Approximately 8.2% of the sample is in the top ten clones. The source of this sequence is a human donor in good health (CMV status not recorded). Some clones in this sample may be carry-over from other donors' samples. Sample: CD8+ T cells from PBMCs.

CDR3 protein: CASSYSKGQGGTYEQYF. Here is the DNA: TGTGCCAGCAGTTACTCGAAAGGACAGGGAGGGACCTACGAGCAGTACTTC. The chain was built from TRBV6-2 or TRBV6-3 and TRBJ2-7; a tentative D match to TRBD1 spans 8 bases. V is cut by 0 bases and J by 2 bases, and the space between the germline ends is 17 bases. Including cysteine and phenylalanine, the CDR3 has 17 amino acids. CDR3 DNA only is kept here, 51 bases in frame from base 1. Sequences MNHEY (CDR1) and SVGEGT (CDR2) are obtained from the germline V gene.